Listed below are T cell receptor beta chains from one sample, sequenced in a study of vaccination and CD4 T cells after COVID-19. TCRdb re-called the PCR reads with MiXCR, one entry per CDR3 protein. This sample has over 15,000 distinct CDR3 sequences; around 73% occur once, and the top ten carry roughly 11%. No antigens are known for them. The sample was CD4+ T cells from blood, cultured in vitro. The receptors were sampled from a human donor who had recovered from COVID-19. CDR3s include the opening cysteine and the closing phenylalanine or tryptophan.

TRBJ1-5	TRBV20-1	CSARDPGQNNQPQHF
TRBJ2-3	TRBV15	CATSSRRARLAGVADTQYF
TRBJ2-3	TRBV24-1	CATSDRLAGYTDTQYF
TRBJ1-1	TRBV9	CASSVVPGTEAFF
TRBJ2-5	TRBV20-1	CSAANKDLAGVWGGETQYF
TRBJ2-3	TRBV6-2/TRBV6-3	CASSLQISDTQYF
TRBJ1-6	TRBV19	CASTAPGRYSPLHF
TRBJ1-2	TRBV7-2	CASSLAVTGELGYTF
TRBJ1-6	TRBV25-1	CASQQSSYNSPLHF
TRBJ2-3	TRBV25-1	CASSVQGGTDTQYF
TRBJ2-7	TRBV4-3	CASSQEARNSYEQYF
TRBJ1-5	TRBV15	CATSRDPTRGNQPQHF
TRBJ1-2	TRBV6-5	CASSYGVWDTTNYGYTF
TRBJ1-5	TRBV19	CASRADLDQPQHF
TRBJ1-6	TRBV15	CATSREGGASYNSPLHF
TRBJ2-5	TRBV30	CAWSSRDWTQYF
TRBJ1-5	TRBV18	CASSKDTYQPQHF
TRBJ2-7	TRBV7-2	CASSLGIGIYEQYF
TRBJ1-6	TRBV20-1	CSVLDRTHNSPLHF
TRBJ2-5	TRBV9	CASSVVGGPETQYF
TRBJ2-7	TRBV11-2	CASSFSLQGADEQYF
TRBJ2-7	TRBV7-2	CASSPPFGEQYF
TRBJ2-5	TRBV20-1	CSARRETQYF
TRBJ2-1	TRBV7-2	CASSFTGGIIDEQFF
TRBJ2-2	TRBV5-3	CASSLNIAGELFF
TRBJ2-3	TRBV18	CASSPDSTDTQYF
TRBJ1-1	TRBV7-2	CASSLVGTGGALGTEAFF
TRBJ1-5	TRBV6-2/TRBV6-3	CASAWGGGNQPQHF
TRBJ2-1	TRBV24-1	CATSDPRTSGSYNEQFF
TRBJ1-1	TRBV19	CASNPRTNTEAFF
TRBJ1-1	TRBV20-1	CSARLEGDTEAFF
TRBJ2-5	TRBV7-9	CASSEDPQETQYF
TRBJ2-7	TRBV19	CASSPAWASGPYEQYF
TRBJ2-1	TRBV20-1	CSPMGLAGYNEQFF
TRBJ2-6	TRBV2	CASSERPRHSGANVLTF
TRBJ1-2	TRBV11-1	CASSPLPAFWGGYTF
TRBJ1-2	TRBV27	CASSMTGGAYGYTF
TRBJ1-5	TRBV30	CAWSGDVRRPQHF
TRBJ2-2	TRBV27	CASSFPLAGELFF
TRBJ1-2	TRBV6-1	CASSLQGTYGYTF
TRBJ2-7	TRBV24-1	CATSDPTGTGDEQYF
TRBJ1-1	TRBV29-1	CSVSKQGNTEAFF
TRBJ2-4	TRBV3-1	CASSQGPRDTQNIQYF
TRBJ2-7	TRBV7-3	CASSLGSGRPYEQYF
TRBJ2-5	TRBV11-2	CASSLGILMYQETQYF
TRBJ2-3	TRBV11-2	CASSLGGGYTQYF
TRBJ1-1	TRBV19	CASSSRVNTEAFF
TRBJ2-5	TRBV7-9	CASSLVETQYF
TRBJ1-3	TRBV20-1	CSASTRNSGNTIYF
TRBJ2-7	TRBV6-5	CASSSRQGNSYEQYF
TRBJ1-4	TRBV20-1	CSAGQGANEKLFF